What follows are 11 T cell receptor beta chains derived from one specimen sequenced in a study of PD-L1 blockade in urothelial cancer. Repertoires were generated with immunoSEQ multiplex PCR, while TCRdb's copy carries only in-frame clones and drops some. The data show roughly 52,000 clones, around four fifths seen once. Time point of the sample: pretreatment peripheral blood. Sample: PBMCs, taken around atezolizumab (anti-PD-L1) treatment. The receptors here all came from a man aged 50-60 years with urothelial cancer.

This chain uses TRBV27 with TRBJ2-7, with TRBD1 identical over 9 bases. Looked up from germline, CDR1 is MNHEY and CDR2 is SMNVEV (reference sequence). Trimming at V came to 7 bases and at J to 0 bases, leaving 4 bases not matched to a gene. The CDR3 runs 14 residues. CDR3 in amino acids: CASTRTGDSYEQYF. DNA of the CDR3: TGTGCCAGCACCCGGACAGGGGACTCCTACGAGCAGTACTTC.

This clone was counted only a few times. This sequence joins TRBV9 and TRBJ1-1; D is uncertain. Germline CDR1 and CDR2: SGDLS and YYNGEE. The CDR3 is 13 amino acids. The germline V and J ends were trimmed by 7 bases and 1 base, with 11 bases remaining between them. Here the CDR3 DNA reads TGTGCCAGCTCAACCACGGGGAACACTGAAGCTTTCTTT. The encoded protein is CASSTTGNTEAFF.

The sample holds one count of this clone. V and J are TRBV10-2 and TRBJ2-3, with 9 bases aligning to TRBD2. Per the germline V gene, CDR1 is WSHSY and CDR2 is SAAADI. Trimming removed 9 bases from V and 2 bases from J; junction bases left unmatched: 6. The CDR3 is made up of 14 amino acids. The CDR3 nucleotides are TGCGCCAGTAAACCTAGCGGGGCCACAGATACGCAGTATTTT. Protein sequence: CASKPSGATDTQYF.

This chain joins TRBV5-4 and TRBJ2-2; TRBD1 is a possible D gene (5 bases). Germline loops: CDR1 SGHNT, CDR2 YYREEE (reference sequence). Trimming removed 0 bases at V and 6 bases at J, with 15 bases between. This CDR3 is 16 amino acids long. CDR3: CASSLATGVRAGELFF. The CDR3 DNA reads TGTGCCAGCAGCTTGGCAACAGGAGTAAGGGCCGGGGAGCTGTTTTTT.

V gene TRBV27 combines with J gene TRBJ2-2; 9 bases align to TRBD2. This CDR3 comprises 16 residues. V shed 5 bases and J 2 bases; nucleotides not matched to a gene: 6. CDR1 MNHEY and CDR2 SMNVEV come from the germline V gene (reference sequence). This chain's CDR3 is CASSPTSGVNTGELFF. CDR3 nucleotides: TGTGCCAGCAGTCCGACTAGCGGAGTTAACACCGGGGAGCTGTTTTTT.

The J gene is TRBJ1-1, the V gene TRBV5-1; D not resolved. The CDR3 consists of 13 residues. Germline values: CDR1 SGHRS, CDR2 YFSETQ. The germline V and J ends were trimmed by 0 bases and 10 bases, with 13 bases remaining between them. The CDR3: CASSLASGYSAFF. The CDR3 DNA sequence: TGCGCCAGCAGCTTGGCCTCCGGGTATTCAGCTTTCTTT.

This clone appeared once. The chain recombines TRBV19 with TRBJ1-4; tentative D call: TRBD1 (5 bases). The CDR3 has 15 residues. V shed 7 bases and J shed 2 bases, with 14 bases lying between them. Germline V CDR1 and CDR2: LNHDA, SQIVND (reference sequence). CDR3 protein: CASKDTQVTNEKLFF. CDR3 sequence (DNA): TGTGCCAGTAAGGACACGCAAGTCACTAATGAAAAACTGTTTTTT.

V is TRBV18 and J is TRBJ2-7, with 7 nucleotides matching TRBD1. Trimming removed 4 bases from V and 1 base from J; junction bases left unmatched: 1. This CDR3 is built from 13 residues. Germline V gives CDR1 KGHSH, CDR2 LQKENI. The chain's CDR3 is CASSRDSSYEQYF. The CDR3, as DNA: TGTGCCAGCTCACGGGACAGTTCCTACGAGCAGTACTTC.

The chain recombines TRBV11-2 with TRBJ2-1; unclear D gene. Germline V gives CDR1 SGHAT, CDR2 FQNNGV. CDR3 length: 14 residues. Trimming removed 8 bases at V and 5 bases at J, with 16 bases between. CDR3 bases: TGTGCCAGCCTTAAGTACCGAGGAGACAATGAGCAGTTCTTC. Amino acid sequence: CASLKYRGDNEQFF.

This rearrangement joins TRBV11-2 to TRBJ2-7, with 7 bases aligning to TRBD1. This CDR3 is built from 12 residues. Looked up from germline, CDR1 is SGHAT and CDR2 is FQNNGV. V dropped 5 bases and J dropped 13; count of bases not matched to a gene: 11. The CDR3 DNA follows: TGTGCCAGCAGCCTCGACAGGGATGGTGAATACTTC. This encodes CASSLDRDGEYF.

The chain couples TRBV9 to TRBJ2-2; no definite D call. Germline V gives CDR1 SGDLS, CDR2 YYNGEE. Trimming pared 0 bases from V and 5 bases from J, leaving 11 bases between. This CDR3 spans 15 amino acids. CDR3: CASSVAHETTGELFF. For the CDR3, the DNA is TGTGCCAGCAGCGTAGCACACGAGACTACCGGGGAGCTGTTTTTT.